This TCR beta chain was sequenced for a study of tumor-infiltrating lymphocytes in primary liver carcinoma. Study-wide context: Resection treated the patients' primary liver carcinoma. Donors had hepatocellular carcinoma or combined HCC and intrahepatic cholangiocarcinoma. Between roughly 4.2 and 10 cm across, the tumors were all of stage T1-T3 N0M0.

V dropped 1 base and J dropped 8 bases, with 11 bases sitting between them. The CDR3 contains 13 residues. The authors took blood RNA from unsorted whole blood and also extracted germline DNA. A constant-region primer served to make TCR beta cDNA from roughly 480 ng total RNA. Slightly modified ARM-PCR, run as three nested multiplex PCR rounds, produced the TCR beta libraries. Each of the first two PCR rounds ran about 9 cycles with TRBV1-TRBV30 forward and C-beta reverse primers. TCRdb re-called the multiplex PCR reads through MiXCR, storing one row per CDR3 protein. Seen here are approximately 310,000 distinct CDR3 sequences, about 60% observed once, and the top ten hold about 8.4%. A word on this clonotype: Its antigen is still unknown.

Study-wide results and limits: Tumor region pairs overlapped more than did tumor-adjacent and tumor-blood pairs.

This clonotype was sampled from a man aged 40-55 years with primary liver carcinoma and hepatitis B virus infection. The sequencing sample was made of peripheral blood. V is TRBV12-3 or TRBV12-4 and J is TRBJ2-5, with D perhaps matching TRBD1 or TRBD2 (5 bases each). CDR3 sequence: CASSLGQGDTQYF. CDR3 DNA sequence: TGTGCCAGCAGTTTAGGGCAGGGAGATACCCAGTACTTC.